These 9 T cell receptor beta chains came from one sample sequenced in a study of cytomegalovirus exposure and HLA in healthy donors. Both 60 Vbeta primers and 13 Jbeta primers went into the PCR. Repertoires were generated with immunoSEQ multiplex PCR, while TCRdb's copy carries only in-frame clones and drops some. The table lists approximately 90,000 clones, 76% of them singletons, with 1.3% to 1.5% in the top ten. Specimen: PBMCs. The source of these receptors is a male donor in good health and CMV-seronegative.

The chain joins TRBV7-2 to TRBJ2-5; the match to TRBD2 covers 7 bases. Germline V CDR1 and CDR2: SGHTA, FQGNSA. The length of the CDR3 is 14 residues. The J segment lost 5 bases and the V segment lost 5 bases, leaving 8 bases of the junction unmatched. DNA for the CDR3: TGTGCCAGCAGCACCCACGGGGGGAGCGAGACCCAGTACTTC. Encoded protein: CASSTHGGSETQYF.

The table lists this clone with a few counts. The rearrangement links TRBV5-1 to TRBJ1-5; D is uncertain. CDR1 SGHRS and CDR2 YFSETQ come from the germline V gene. V dropped 0 bases and J dropped 5 bases, with 6 bases sitting between them. This CDR3 is built from 13 residues. The chain's CDR3 is CASSLVGDQPQHF. The CDR3 nucleotides are TGCGCCAGCAGCTTGGTTGGAGATCAGCCCCAGCATTTT.

The CDR3 loop is CASSRSSEKLFF. The CDR3 nucleotides read TGTGCCAGCAGCCGATCGAGTGAAAAACTGTTTTTT. V gene TRBV7-2 combines with J gene TRBJ1-4; D not resolved. This CDR3 region has 12 residues. V lost 5 bases and J 7 bases, leaving 8 bases between the germline ends. CDR1 is SGHTA and CDR2 is FQGNSA in the germline V gene. Drawing the rest from reference TRBV7-2 and TRBJ1-4, the complete variable domain is GAGVSQSPSNKVTEKGKDVELRCDPISGHTALYWYRQSLGQGLEFLIYFQGNSAPDKSGLPSDRFSAERTGGSVSTLTIQRTQQEDSAVYLCASSRSSEKLFFGSGTQLSVL.

The chain has TRBV6-5 and TRBJ1-5, with D tentatively TRBD1 (5 bases). Per germline, CDR1 MNHEY and CDR2 SVGAGI. Trimming took 7 bases from V and 10 from J, leaving 20 bases between them. The CDR3 is made up of 14 amino acids. The CDR3 loop reads CASIYGRGDQPQHF. The CDR3, as DNA: TGTGCCAGCATCTACGGGAGAGGGGACCAACCCCAGCATTTT.

A remark on this clone: Germline and junction disagree at one end, which may indicate a read error. The chain links TRBV2 to TRBJ2-6; D possibly corresponds to TRBD1 (5 bases). The CDR3 extends over 14 amino acids. Looked up from germline, CDR1 is SNHLY and CDR2 is FYNNEI. DNA of the CDR3: TGTGCCAGCAGCTTGGGTTCTGGGGCCAACGGCCTGACTTTC. It codes for CASSLGSGANGLTF.

This chain connects TRBV27 to TRBJ2-7, with 13 bases aligning to TRBD2. Losses at the gene ends were 5 bases for V and 4 bases for J; bases not matched to a gene: 5. Germline lookup yields CDR1 MNHEY and CDR2 SMNVEV (reference sequence). CDR3 length: 15 residues. The CDR3 nucleotides are TGTGCCAGCAGTGTCCAGACTAGCGGGAGGTACGAGCAGTACTTC. Translated, it gives CASSVQTSGRYEQYF.

J is TRBJ2-5 and V is TRBV7-2; tentative D call: TRBD2 (5 bases). CDR3 length: 13 residues. V was pared by 9 bases and J by 5 bases, with 16 bases between. The germline V gene encodes CDR1 SGHTA and CDR2 FQGNSA. The CDR3 reads CASRPPGGETQYF. The DNA of the CDR3 is TGTGCCAGTAGGCCCCCAGGAGGCGAGACCCAGTACTTC.

The CDR3 DNA is TGCGCCAGCAGCCCGACTAGCGGGAGCTCCTACAATGAGCAGTTCTTC. Its translation is CASSPTSGSSYNEQFF. This chain joins TRBV4-3 and TRBJ2-1; 12 bases line up with TRBD2. Trimming removed 4 bases from V and 0 bases from J; junction bases left unmatched: 1. This CDR3 has 16 residues. Germline lookup yields CDR1 LGHNA and CDR2 YSLEER.

The chain carries TRBV6-5 and TRBJ1-4; D remains unclear. The CDR3 extends over 13 amino acids. V was cut by 0 bases and J by 5 bases, with 4 bases left in between. Per the germline V gene, CDR1 is MNHEY and CDR2 is SVGAGI. The CDR3 is CASSYSVNEKLFF. CDR3 coding DNA: TGTGCCAGCAGTTACTCCGTGAATGAAAAACTGTTTTTT.